A single sample is the source of the 17 T cell receptor beta chains below, sequenced in a study of cytomegalovirus exposure and HLA in healthy donors. PCR employed 60 Vbeta and 13 Jbeta primers. Generated by immunoSEQ multiplex PCR, the TCRdb table keeps only in-frame clones and is missing some. Of under 250,000 clones in the sample, around 78% were seen once. Material for sequencing was PBMCs. The receptors were sampled from a boy younger than 18 in good health and CMV-seronegative.

V and J are TRBV18 and TRBJ2-6, with 8 bases that match TRBD2. V gave up 8 bases and J gave up 0 bases; unmatched junction bases: 12. The CDR3 has 18 residues. Germline lookup yields CDR1 KGHSH and CDR2 LQKENI. The CDR3 region is CASTPRRAGGSGANVLTF. CDR3 bases: TGTGCCAGCACCCCAAGGCGCGCGGGAGGCTCTGGGGCCAACGTCCTGACTTTC.

In its sample, this clone was seen once. The V gene is TRBV5-4, the J gene TRBJ1-2; no reliable D call. From germline, CDR1 is SGHNT and CDR2 YYREEE (reference sequence). The CDR3 sequence is 13 residues long. V lost 4 bases, J lost 2 bases, and 9 bases lay in between. CDR3 in DNA: TGTGCCAGCAGCCTCGGGGTCAACTATGGCTACACCTTC. Protein product: CASSLGVNYGYTF. Variable domain in full (rest from reference TRBV5-4 and TRBJ1-2): ETGVTQSPTHLIKTRGQQVTLRCSSQSGHNTVSWYQQALGQGPQFIFQYYREEENGRGNFPPRFSGLQFPNYSSELNVNALELDDSALYLCASSLGVNYGYTFGSGTRLTVV.

The chain is built from TRBV13 and TRBJ1-4; 11 nucleotides line up with TRBD1. The CDR3 loop spans 16 amino acids. The ends lost 5 bases at V and 7 bases at J; junction bases unmatched: 9. Germline values: CDR1 PRHDT, CDR2 FYEKMQ (reference sequence). The chain's CDR3 is CASSRLRTGGFEKLFF. CDR3 sequence (DNA): TGTGCCAGCAGCCGATTAAGGACAGGGGGCTTTGAAAAACTGTTTTTT.

The genes are TRBV19 and TRBJ1-5; 12 positions match TRBD1. Trimming cost V 10 bases and J 3 bases; bases outside gene matches: 7. The CDR3 contains 15 residues. Germline-derived CDR1 and CDR2 are LNHDA and SQIVND (reference sequence). The CDR3 DNA follows: TGTGCCACCAGGGGACAGGGGGCCGACAATCAGCCCCAGCATTTT. This gives the protein CATRGQGADNQPQHF.

The chain combines TRBV5-8 with TRBJ2-7, with a tentative D call TRBD2 (6 bases). The germline gives CDR1 SGHTS, CDR2 YDEGEE. The CDR3 loop spans 12 amino acids. V was shortened by 4 bases and J by 12 bases, with 17 bases between the two germline ends. CDR3 nucleotide sequence: TGTGCCAGCAGCATACAGGCCTACGGGGGGTACTTC. Protein sequence: CASSIQAYGGYF.

The gene calls are TRBV7-9 and TRBJ1-1; TRBD1 is a possible D gene (6 bases). Germline CDR1 is SEHNR and CDR2 is FQNEAQ (reference sequence). The CDR3 is 13 residues long. V lost 5 bases and J 6 bases, leaving 13 bases between the germline ends. CDR3 bases: TGTGCCAGCAGCCGCAACAGGGACCCTGAAGCTTTCTTT. The encoded protein is CASSRNRDPEAFF.

The chain carries TRBV30 and TRBJ1-1, with D possibly matching TRBD1 (6 bases). Germline-derived CDR1 and CDR2 are GTSNPN and SVGIG (reference sequence). The CDR3 is 11 amino acids. The ends were cut back, 5 bases at V and 11 bases at J, with 15 bases in the middle. The CDR3, as DNA: TGTGCCTGGGCAACCGGGACATGGGCTTTCTTT. Protein: CAWATGTWAFF.

This clone was counted once. The gene calls are TRBV6-5 and TRBJ1-1; no clear D gene. Looked up from germline, CDR1 is MNHEY and CDR2 is SVGAGI. CDR3 length equals 11 residues. V lost 5 bases and J lost 6, with 7 bases in between. The CDR3 DNA is TGTGCCAGCAGTCCCTTAGCTGAAGCTTTCTTT. Its protein is CASSPLAEAFF.

The rearrangement links TRBV27 to TRBJ2-1; 16 bases are a match to TRBD2. The V and J ends lost 6 bases and 6 bases, in that order; junction bases with no gene match: 8. The CDR3 has 17 residues. Per the germline V gene, CDR1 is MNHEY and CDR2 is SMNVEV (reference sequence). CDR3 amino acids: CASRHTGTSGRANEQFF. CDR3 bases: TGTGCCAGCAGACACACCGGGACTAGCGGGAGGGCCAATGAGCAGTTCTTC.

The chain couples TRBV7-9 to TRBJ1-3; a weak D match, TRBD1 (5 bases). Deletions cut 7 bases from V and 2 bases from J, with 15 bases between. CDR3 length equals 15 residues. Germline CDR1 and CDR2: SEHNR and FQNEAQ (reference sequence). CDR3 coding DNA: TGTGCCAGCACCACTCCAGGGTACGCTGGAAACACCATATATTTT. Translating it yields CASTTPGYAGNTIYF. Based on the CDR3 plus reference TRBV7-9 and TRBJ1-3, the full variable domain is DTGVSQNPRHKITKRGQNVTFRCDPISEHNRLYWYRQTLGQGPEFLTYFQNEAQLEKSRLLSDRFSAERPKGSFSTLEIQRTEQGDSAMYLCASTTPGYAGNTIYFGEGSWLTVV.

The chain has TRBV19 and TRBJ1-1; tentative D call: TRBD1 (5 bases). Deletions cut 2 bases from V and 3 bases from J, with 13 bases between. The germline CDR1 and CDR2 sequences are LNHDA and SQIVND (reference sequence). This CDR3 is 15 amino acids long. CDR3 residues: CASSIFGASDTEAFF. As DNA, the CDR3 is TGTGCCAGTAGTATATTTGGGGCTTCGGACACTGAAGCTTTCTTT.

The chain couples TRBV5-4 to TRBJ1-2; D remains unclear. Germline loops: CDR1 SGHNT, CDR2 YYREEE (reference sequence). The V gene lost 3 bases and the J gene lost 2 bases, with 14 bases spanning the gap. The CDR3 contains 15 residues. The CDR3 sequence is CASSSLRLRNYGYTF. The CDR3 region has the DNA TGTGCCAGCAGCTCCTTGCGACTGAGAAACTATGGCTACACCTTC.

The CDR3 nucleotides are TGTGCCAGCAGAAGACGGTCGGGATCAAACTATGGCTACACCTTC. As protein: CASRRRSGSNYGYTF. The V gene is TRBV6-5, the J gene TRBJ1-2; D remains ambiguous. The V gene lost 6 bases and the J gene lost 2 bases, with 16 bases spanning the gap. CDR1 and CDR2 (germline): MNHEY, SVGAGI. This CDR3 is built from 15 residues.

This clone appeared a few times. The chain employs TRBV10-3 and TRBJ1-1; 7 bases map to TRBD1. Unmatched junction bases numbered 6, after V lost 6 bases and J lost 8 bases. The CDR3 runs 12 residues. The germline V gene encodes CDR1 ENHRY and CDR2 SYGVKD. This CDR3 reads CAIREGGWEAFF. The CDR3 nucleotides read TGTGCCATCAGAGAAGGGGGCTGGGAAGCTTTCTTT.

The chain carries TRBV2 and TRBJ2-3, with D perhaps matching TRBD2 (5 bases). The CDR3 runs to 14 residues. Trimming removed 5 bases from V and 2 bases from J, with 11 bases in between. Germline CDR1 is SNHLY and CDR2 is FYNNEI. CDR3 sequence (DNA): TGTGCCAGCAGTTGGACTTTTTCCACAGATACGCAGTATTTT. Protein: CASSWTFSTDTQYF.

V gene TRBV29-1 combines with J gene TRBJ1-1; D remains unclear. Looked up from germline, CDR1 is SQVTM and CDR2 is ANQGSEA. The length of the CDR3 is 13 residues. The germline V and J ends were trimmed by 4 bases and 1 base, with 10 bases remaining between them. In DNA, the CDR3 is TGCAGCGTTGGCGGGGTTGAGAACACTGAAGCTTTCTTT. Protein: CSVGGVENTEAFF.

This clone was seen just once. The V gene is TRBV7-3, the J gene TRBJ2-7; TRBD1 aligns across 9 bases. Germline values: CDR1 SGHTA, CDR2 FQGTGA. The CDR3 spans 14 residues. With 5 bases clipped from V and 4 bases from J, the junction kept 6 bases outside the gene matches. The CDR3 DNA sequence: TGTGCCAGCAGCCCCGGGACAGGGCCGTACGAGCAGTACTTC. Translated: CASSPGTGPYEQYF. Filled out from reference TRBV7-3 and TRBJ2-7, the complete variable domain reads GAGVSQTPSNKVTEKGKYVELRCDPISGHTALYWYRQSLGQGPEFLIYFQGTGAADDSGLPNDRFFAVRPEGSVSTLKIQRTERGDSAVYLCASSPGTGPYEQYFGPGTRLTVT.